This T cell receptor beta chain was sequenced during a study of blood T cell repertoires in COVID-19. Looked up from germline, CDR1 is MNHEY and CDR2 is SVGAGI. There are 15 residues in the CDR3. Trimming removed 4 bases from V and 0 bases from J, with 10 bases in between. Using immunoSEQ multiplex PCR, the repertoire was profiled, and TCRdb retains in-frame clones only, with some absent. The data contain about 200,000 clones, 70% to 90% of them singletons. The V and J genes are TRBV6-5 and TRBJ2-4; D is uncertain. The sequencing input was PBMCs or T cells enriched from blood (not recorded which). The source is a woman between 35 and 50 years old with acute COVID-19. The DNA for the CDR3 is TGTGCCAGCAGTTTTACTCGATTAGCCAAAAACATTCAGTACTTC. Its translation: CASSFTRLAKNIQYF.